This T cell receptor beta chain is drawn from a study of blood T cell repertoires in COVID-19. Study as a whole: There were acute and convalescent COVID-19 samples, and they came from the United States, Italy and Spain. Sample material is recorded as cDNA or gDNA derived from T cells, B-cell-depleted T cells, or PBMCs.

V lost 0 bases and J lost 4, with 9 bases in between. Germline values: CDR1 SGDLS, CDR2 YYNGEE. There are 14 residues in the CDR3. As processed by the authors: Reference gene primer amplification in the assay estimated nucleated cell counts. Only in-frame clones appear in the TCRdb table, and some are missing; sequencing was by immunoSEQ multiplex PCR. That table gives V, J and clone size, and the DNA gave D and trimming. Of approximately 130,000 clones in the sample, 88% are singletons; the top ten hold less than 2%. The J gene is TRBJ2-3, the V gene TRBV9, with D possibly matching TRBD2 (7 bases). This TCR was sampled from a human donor in a cohort sampled during active COVID-19. The sequenced sample consisted of peripheral blood. The chain's CDR3 is CASSVAGGSDTQYF. The CDR3 DNA sequence: TGTGCCAGCAGCGTAGCGGGGGGCTCAGATACGCAGTATTTT.